This T cell receptor beta chain stems from a study of cytomegalovirus exposure and HLA in healthy donors. Study-wide results and limits: Immune exposure information available was restricted to CMV serostatus.

For this clone: Antigen: not known.

PCR used 60 Vbeta primers and 13 Jbeta primers. TCRdb's table, derived via immunoSEQ multiplex PCR, lists solely in-frame clones and lacks some. The sample has 30,000 to 35,000 clones. The specimen sequenced was PBMCs. The TCR originated in a middle-aged woman in good health and CMV-seropositive.

The CDR3 protein is CASSLVDRDQPQHF. The DNA for the CDR3 is TGTGCCAGCAGCTTAGTCGACAGAGATCAGCCCCAGCATTTT. The J gene is TRBJ1-5, the V gene TRBV7-2, with D tentatively TRBD1 (5 bases). Germline-derived CDR1 and CDR2 are SGHTA and FQGNSA. The length of the CDR3 is 14 residues. V was pared by 1 base and J by 5 bases, with 9 bases between.